This T cell receptor beta chain was retrieved from a study of shared clonotypes between healthy human individuals. Tens of thousands of T cell genomes, or 200 ng DNA, went into the sorted-subset replicate PCRs. Using immunoSEQ multiplex PCR, the repertoire was profiled, and TCRdb retains in-frame clones only, with some absent. Of approximately 2,000,000 clones in the sample, about 90% were seen once. About this clone: Within the sample, other DNA sequences also encode this same CDR3.

Germline loops: CDR1 SGHNT, CDR2 YENEEA. Trimming removed 6 bases at V and 1 base at J, with 7 bases between. There are 13 residues in the CDR3. The sample was naive CD4+ T cells from PBMCs. Stated subset: CD45RA+ positively selected. The sequence derives from a man between 18 and 29 years old in good health. Some clones in this sample may be carry-over from other donors' samples. The gene calls are TRBV11-3 and TRBJ2-1, with no clear D. The DNA of the CDR3 is TGTGCCAGCAGTCTCGGGTCCTACAATGAGCAGTTCTTC. Protein sequence: CASSLGSYNEQFF. The full variable domain, completed using reference TRBV11-3 and TRBJ2-1, is EAGVVQSPRYKIIEKKQPVAFWCNPISGHNTLYWYLQNLGQGPELLIRYENEEAVDDSQLPKDRFSAERLKGVDSTLKIQPAELGDSAVYLCASSLGSYNEQFFGPGTRLTVL.